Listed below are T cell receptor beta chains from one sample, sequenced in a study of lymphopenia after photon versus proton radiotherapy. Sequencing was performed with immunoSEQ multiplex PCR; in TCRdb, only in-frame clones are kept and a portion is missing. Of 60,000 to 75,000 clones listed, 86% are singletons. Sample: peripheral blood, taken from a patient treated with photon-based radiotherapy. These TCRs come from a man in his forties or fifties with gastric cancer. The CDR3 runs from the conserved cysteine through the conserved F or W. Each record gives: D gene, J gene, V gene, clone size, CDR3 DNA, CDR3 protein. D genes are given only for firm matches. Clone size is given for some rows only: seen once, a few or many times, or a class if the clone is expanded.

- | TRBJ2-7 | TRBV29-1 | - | TGCAGCGTTGTTTGGAGGAACTACGAGCAGTACTTC | CSVVWRNYEQYF
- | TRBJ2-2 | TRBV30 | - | TGTGCCTGGAGTGATCTCCTGCGGCGGGGACGGAATACGAACACCGGGGAGCTGTTTTTT | CAWSDLLRRGRNTNTGELFF
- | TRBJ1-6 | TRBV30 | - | TGTGCCACCGCCGGGTGGAATTCACCCCTCCACTTT | CATAGWNSPLHF
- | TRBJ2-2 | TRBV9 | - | TGTGCCAGCAGCGACAGCACCGGGGAGCTGTTTTTT | CASSDSTGELFF
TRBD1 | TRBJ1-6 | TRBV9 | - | TGTGCCAGCAGCGTACAGGGGGCAAATTCACCCCTCCACTTT | CASSVQGANSPLHF
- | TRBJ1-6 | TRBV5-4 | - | TGTGCCAGCAGAGCCCGGGGGGGAACCTATAATTCACCCCTCCACTTT | CASRARGGTYNSPLHF
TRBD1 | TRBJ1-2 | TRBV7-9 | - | TGTGCCAGCAGCCTTTTTATGGCCTCGGACAGGGCCAACTATGGCTACACCTTC | CASSLFMASDRANYGYTF
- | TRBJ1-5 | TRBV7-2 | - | TGTGCCAGCAGCTTAGACGGGACAACTCTTCCACCCCAGCATTTT | CASSLDGTTLPPQHF
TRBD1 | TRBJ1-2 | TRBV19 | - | TGTGCCAGTAGTATAGATTCGACAGGGAATTATGGCTACACCTTC | CASSIDSTGNYGYTF
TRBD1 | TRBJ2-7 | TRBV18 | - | TGTGCCAGCTCAGGGACAGGGGCGACCTACGAGCAGTACTTC | CASSGTGATYEQYF
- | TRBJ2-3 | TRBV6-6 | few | TGTGCCAGCAGTTACTCGAGCCAGGGGACGCGGGATACGCAGTATTTT | CASSYSSQGTRDTQYF
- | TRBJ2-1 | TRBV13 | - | TGTGCCAGCAGCTCGGGACGGACCTACAATGAGCAGTTCTTC | CASSSGRTYNEQFF
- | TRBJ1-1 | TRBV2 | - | TGTGCCAGCGACGGTCACACTGAAGCTTTCTTT | CASDGHTEAFF
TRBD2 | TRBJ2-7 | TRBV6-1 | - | TGTGCCACGGGACTAGAAAAGGGAGAGCAGTACTTC | CATGLEKGEQYF
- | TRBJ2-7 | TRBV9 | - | TGTGCCAGCAGCGTAGGGGCAGGGAGCTCCTACGAGCAGTACTTC | CASSVGAGSSYEQYF
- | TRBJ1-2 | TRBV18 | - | TGTGCCAGCTCACCACGGGCCGAAGCTAACTATGGCTACACCTTC | CASSPRAEANYGYTF
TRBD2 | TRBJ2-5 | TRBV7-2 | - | TGTGCCAGCAGCTTAGGGGTAGCGGGGGGCCCAGAGACCCAGTACTTC | CASSLGVAGGPETQYF
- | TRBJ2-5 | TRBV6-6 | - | TGTGCCAGCACTGGGGGGGAGACCCAGTACTTC | CASTGGETQYF